The 32 T cell receptor beta chains below were found in one sample sequenced in a study of blood T cell repertoires in COVID-19. TCRdb's copy holds only in-frame clones and misses some; the assay was immunoSEQ multiplex PCR. The sample shows about 140,000 clones, 75% to 90% of them seen only once. Sequencing was carried out using peripheral blood. These receptors were taken from a man in his 60s with active or convalescent COVID-19.

V usage is TRBV11-2 and J usage is TRBJ1-4, with D perhaps TRBD1 (6 bases). Trimming stripped 1 base from V and 7 bases from J, with 13 bases between. CDR3 size: 15 residues. Germline V lookup: CDR1 SGHAT, CDR2 FQNNGV. CDR3 in amino acids: CASSLGRGFAEKLFF. The CDR3 bases are TGTGCCAGCAGCTTAGGCAGGGGCTTCGCTGAAAAACTGTTTTTT. The full variable domain, its missing parts supplied by reference TRBV11-2 and TRBJ1-4, is EAGVAQSPRYKIIEKRQSVAFWCNPISGHATLYWYQQILGQGPKLLIQFQNNGVVDDSQLPKDRFSAERLKGVDSTLKIQPAKLEDSAVYLCASSLGRGFAEKLFFGSGTQLSVL.

V gene TRBV6-1 combines with J gene TRBJ1-2; D is unclear. In germline, CDR1 is MNHNS, CDR2 SASEGT. This CDR3 spans 14 amino acids. Deletions cut 0 bases from V and 0 bases from J, with 5 bases between. CDR3 bases: TGTGCCAGCAGTGAAGCGACAACTAACTATGGCTACACCTTC. Translated, it gives CASSEATTNYGYTF.

This clone was observed a single time. The chain has TRBV18 and TRBJ1-5; D gene uncertain. The CDR3 covers 13 residues. Germline CDR1 reads KGHSH; CDR2 reads LQKENI. The V end was cut by 1 base, the J end by 7 bases, with 8 bases between. In DNA form, the CDR3 reads TGTGCCAGCTCACCACGGGGAGACCAGCCCCAGCATTTT. Translating gives CASSPRGDQPQHF.

The chain recombines TRBV18 with TRBJ2-1, with D possibly matching TRBD2 (5 bases). This CDR3 has 17 amino acids. The V gene's germline CDR1 is KGHSH and CDR2 LQKENI. V was cut by 3 bases and J by 5 bases, with 20 bases left in between. CDR3 loop: CASSPIGGGQQDNEQFF. CDR3 bases: TGTGCCAGCTCACCTATCGGAGGTGGGCAGCAAGACAATGAGCAGTTCTTC. The full variable domain, with the rest looked up from reference TRBV18 and TRBJ2-1, is NAGVMQNPRHLVRRRGQEARLRCSPMKGHSHVYWYRQLPEEGLKFMVYLQKENIIDESGMPKERFSAEFPKEGPSILRIQQVVRGDSAAYFCASSPIGGGQQDNEQFFGPGTRLTVL.

This chain joins TRBV6-1 and TRBJ2-7; unclear D gene. Germline CDR1 and CDR2: MNHNS and SASEGT. The CDR3 totals 16 residues. V was clipped by 0 bases and J by 2 bases, with 14 bases between them. CDR3 coding DNA: TGTGCCAGCAGTGAAGCCCCCACTGAGAATGCCTACGAGCAGTACTTC. This sequence encodes CASSEAPTENAYEQYF.

The chain carries TRBV6-5 and TRBJ2-1; D might be TRBD2 (5 bases). V lost 2 bases and J lost 0, with 11 bases in between. Per the germline V gene, CDR1 is MNHEY and CDR2 is SVGAGI. The CDR3 contains 16 residues. The CDR3 DNA reads TGTGCCAGCAGTTACCCAAGGGCGGGCTCCTACAATGAGCAGTTCTTC. Translation gives CASSYPRAGSYNEQFF.

The rearrangement links TRBV5-1 to TRBJ2-7; 8 bases agree with TRBD2. CDR1 and CDR2 from the germline V gene are SGHRS and YFSETQ. The V and J ends lost 0 bases and 0 bases, in that order; junction bases with no gene match: 2. The CDR3 totals 15 residues. The CDR3 DNA reads TGCGCCAGCAGCTTGGAACTAGCGGACTCCTACGAGCAGTACTTC. It is translated as CASSLELADSYEQYF. The full variable domain, in which reference TRBV5-1 and TRBJ2-7 provide the parts outside the CDR3, is KAGVTQTPRYLIKTRGQQVTLSCSPISGHRSVSWYQQTPGQGLQFLFEYFSETQRNKGNFPGRFSGRQFSNSRSEMNVSTLELGDSALYLCASSLELADSYEQYFGPGTRLTVT.

The V and J genes are TRBV19 and TRBJ2-1, with D possibly TRBD2 on 6 matching bases. Germline CDR1 is LNHDA and CDR2 is SQIVND (reference sequence). Trimming pared 4 bases from V and 0 bases from J, leaving 10 bases between. The CDR3 sequence is 15 residues long. The CDR3 loop reads CASSTSASSYNEQFF. As DNA, the CDR3 is TGTGCCAGTAGTACTAGCGCTAGCTCCTACAATGAGCAGTTCTTC.

In its sample, this clone was seen once. V and J are TRBV28 and TRBJ1-1; TRBD1 is a possible D gene (5 bases). This CDR3 region has 12 residues. Germline CDR1 and CDR2: MDHEN and SYDVKM. The V and J ends lost 8 bases and 11 bases respectively, with 18 bases between them. CDR3 sequence reads: CASGSQAGRAFF. CDR3 nucleotides: TGTGCCAGCGGGTCCCAGGCAGGGCGGGCTTTCTTT.

CDR3 residues: CASSSGLAGFGSYNEQFF. CDR3 DNA sequence: TGCGCCAGCAGTTCTGGACTAGCGGGATTTGGCTCCTACAATGAGCAGTTCTTC. V is TRBV5-1 and J is TRBJ2-1, with 12 bases matching TRBD2. After removal of 5 bases from V and 0 bases from J, the junction contained 9 bases not matched to a gene. The germline V gene has CDR1 SGHRS and CDR2 YFSETQ. The CDR3 runs to 18 residues.

CDR3 loop: CASSFGDRHYGYTF. CDR3 in DNA: TGCGCCAGCAGCTTTGGGGACAGGCACTATGGCTACACCTTC. The chain carries TRBV5-1 and TRBJ1-2; 8 positions agree with TRBD1. The V gene's germline CDR1 is SGHRS and CDR2 YFSETQ. Losses at the gene ends were 2 bases for V and 3 bases for J; bases not matched to a gene: 3. The CDR3 extends over 14 amino acids.

The chain links TRBV5-1 to TRBJ2-1, with D maybe TRBD2 (6 bases). V was cut by 1 base and J by 8 bases, with 10 bases left in between. This CDR3 contains 13 residues. Looked up from germline, CDR1 is SGHRS and CDR2 is YFSETQ. CDR3 DNA sequence: TGCGCCAGCAGCTTGTCGGAGGGGTATGAGCAGTTCTTC. Its protein product is CASSLSEGYEQFF.

The V call is TRBV7-2, the J call TRBJ1-3, with a tentative D call TRBD1 (6 bases). The CDR3 extends over 12 amino acids. V was cut by 6 bases and J by 8 bases, with 11 bases left in between. Germline V lookup: CDR1 SGHTA, CDR2 FQGNSA. As DNA, the CDR3 is TGTGCCAGCAGTCCACAGGGCCACACCATATATTTT. Translating gives CASSPQGHTIYF.

V and J are TRBV10-3 and TRBJ2-7; 9 nucleotides line up with TRBD2. This CDR3 has 15 residues. After removal of 5 bases from V and 2 bases from J, the junction contained 7 bases not matched to a gene. CDR1 is ENHRY and CDR2 is SYGVKD in the germline V gene. CDR3 nucleotides: TGTGCCATCAGTTTTAGCGGGAGTGGCACCTACGAGCAGTACTTC. Amino acid sequence: CAISFSGSGTYEQYF.

This chain connects TRBV30 to TRBJ1-2; 7 bases are shared with TRBD1. Germline V lookup: CDR1 GTSNPN, CDR2 SVGIG (reference sequence). The J segment lost 6 bases and the V segment lost 4 bases, leaving 14 bases of the junction unmatched. The CDR3 length is 15 residues. CDR3 in amino acids: CAWTIGTAGGHGYTF. CDR3 nucleotide sequence: TGTGCCTGGACTATCGGGACAGCGGGAGGGCATGGCTACACCTTC.

V gene TRBV6-5 combines with J gene TRBJ1-1, with 7 bases that match TRBD1. The length of the CDR3 is 14 residues. V lost 2 bases to trimming and J lost 7 bases; unmatched junction nucleotides: 7. Germline values: CDR1 MNHEY, CDR2 SVGAGI. The CDR3 sequence: CASSYDRVIGEAFF. The CDR3 nucleotides are TGTGCCAGCAGTTACGACAGGGTAATTGGTGAAGCTTTCTTT.

A note on this clone: Since no conserved phenylalanine or tryptophan closes the CDR3, a read error is the likely cause. The DNA is left out, because the CDR3 cannot be placed on it with certainty; the CDR3 is given as TCRdb lists it. The rearrangement uses TRBV7-2 and TRBJ1-2; the DNA was not compared with TRBD1, the D call given in the table. Inclusive of both ends, the CDR3 amounts to 13 amino acids. Germline loops: CDR1 SGHTA, CDR2 FQGNSA. The CDR3 spells CASSARGQGSFES.

This sequence joins TRBV2 and TRBJ1-1; D call uncertain. The CDR3 runs to 17 residues. V lost 5 bases and J lost 10, with 29 bases in between. Germline values: CDR1 SNHLY, CDR2 FYNNEI. The CDR3 loop is CASSIWEGTAETLSAFF. The CDR3 DNA follows: TGTGCCAGCAGTATTTGGGAGGGCACCGCTGAAACACTGTCAGCTTTCTTT.

The J gene is TRBJ1-3, the V gene TRBV6-6, with TRBD1 matching over 8 bases. CDR1 is MNHNY, CDR2 SVGAGI, per germline (reference sequence). With 5 bases clipped from V and 2 bases from J, the junction kept 2 bases outside the gene matches. The CDR3 has 14 residues. CDR3 sequence: CASSRQGTGNTIYF. CDR3 in DNA: TGTGCCAGCAGTCGACAGGGGACTGGAAACACCATATATTTT.

This chain connects TRBV27 to TRBJ1-2; unclear D gene. Germline-derived CDR1 and CDR2 are MNHEY and SMNVEV (reference sequence). This CDR3 region has 12 residues. V lost 5 bases and J 5 bases, leaving 9 bases between the germline ends. CDR3 protein: CASSQRGYGYTF. The DNA for the CDR3 is TGTGCCAGCAGTCAGAGAGGGTATGGCTACACCTTC.

This chain joins TRBV5-4 and TRBJ1-1; TRBD1 is a possible D gene (6 bases). V dropped 6 bases and J dropped 8 bases, with 17 bases sitting between them. CDR3 length equals 13 residues. Germline assignment: CDR1 SGHNT and CDR2 YYREEE (reference sequence). In DNA, the CDR3 is TGTGCCAGCACCCAAACTACAGGGACCGAAGCTTTCTTT. It translates to CASTQTTGTEAFF.

The chain couples TRBV27 to TRBJ1-5; 8 nucleotides match TRBD1. The CDR3 consists of 15 residues. After removal of 5 bases from V and 3 bases from J, the junction contained 6 bases not matched to a gene. Germline assignment: CDR1 MNHEY and CDR2 SMNVEV (reference sequence). The CDR3 DNA sequence: TGTGCCAGCAGTCCGACAGGGGCGAACAATCAGCCCCAGCATTTT. Translating gives CASSPTGANNQPQHF.

The chain employs TRBV19 and TRBJ1-5; TRBD1 matches at 10 bases. V shed 5 bases and J 4 bases; nucleotides not matched to a gene: 8. Germline V gene sequence: CDR1 LNHDA, CDR2 SQIVND (reference sequence). CDR3 length: 16 amino acids. CDR3 amino acids: CASSRGDRGLNQPQHF. CDR3 nucleotides: TGTGCCAGTAGTCGGGGGGACAGGGGTTTGAATCAGCCCCAGCATTTT. Full variable domain (remainder filled in from reference TRBV19 and TRBJ1-5): DGGITQSPKYLFRKEGQNVTLSCEQNLNHDAMYWYRQDPGQGLRLIYYSQIVNDFQKGDIAEGYSVSREKKESFPLTVTSAQKNPTAFYLCASSRGDRGLNQPQHFGDGTRLSIL.

V and J are TRBV28 and TRBJ2-7, with D unresolved. The CDR3 extends over 13 amino acids. V gave up 6 bases and J gave up 2 bases, with 11 bases separating them. Germline assignment: CDR1 MDHEN and CDR2 SYDVKM. In DNA form, the CDR3 reads TGTGCCAGCAGCCGGTGGGCCCCCTACGAGCAGTACTTC. Translation gives CASSRWAPYEQYF.

CDR3: CASSSPGGTDTQYF. CDR3 nucleotide sequence: TGTGCCAGCAGTTCCCCGGGGGGGACAGATACGCAGTATTTT. The gene calls are TRBV28 and TRBJ2-3; 8 bases map to TRBD2. The germline CDR1 and CDR2 sequences are MDHEN and SYDVKM. The CDR3 is 14 residues long. V shed 4 bases and J 3 bases; nucleotides not matched to a gene: 3.

This chain links TRBV5-1 with TRBJ2-5, with 8 positions matching TRBD1. CDR1 is SGHRS and CDR2 is YFSETQ in the germline V gene. Trimming cost V 9 bases and J 2 bases; bases outside gene matches: 6. CDR3 length: 13 residues. CDR3 coding DNA: TGCGCCACCCGACAGGGGATGCAAGAGACCCAGTACTTC. Encoded protein: CATRQGMQETQYF.

V usage is TRBV5-4 and J usage is TRBJ2-5; the match to TRBD1 covers 10 bases. Germline values: CDR1 SGHNT, CDR2 YYREEE (reference sequence). After removal of 7 bases from V and 5 bases from J, the junction contained 11 bases not matched to a gene. The CDR3 extends over 15 amino acids. This chain's CDR3 is CASAGGQGIMETQYF. The CDR3 DNA reads TGTGCCAGCGCGGGGGGACAGGGGATAATGGAGACCCAGTACTTC.

This chain uses TRBV5-4 with TRBJ2-7; 13 nucleotides line up with TRBD2. The V and J ends lost 3 bases and 2 bases, in that order; junction bases with no gene match: 2. The CDR3 has 15 amino acids. From germline, CDR1 is SGHNT and CDR2 YYREEE (reference sequence). This chain's CDR3 is CASSSGLAGPYEQYF. In DNA form, the CDR3 reads TGTGCCAGCAGCTCGGGACTAGCGGGACCCTACGAGCAGTACTTC.

V gene TRBV5-1 combines with J gene TRBJ2-2; maybe TRBD2 (5 bases). Trimming removed 4 bases at V and 0 bases at J, with 22 bases between. CDR1 SGHRS and CDR2 YFSETQ come from the germline V gene. CDR3 length equals 19 residues. In DNA, the CDR3 is TGCGCCAGCAGCACGAGAAGCCTAGCCGGCCTGTCGAACACCGGGGAGCTGTTTTTT. Amino acid sequence: CASSTRSLAGLSNTGELFF.

The chain is built from TRBV27 and TRBJ1-5, with D perhaps matching TRBD1 (6 bases). This CDR3 comprises 14 residues. Germline CDR1 reads MNHEY; CDR2 reads SMNVEV (reference sequence). Trimming took off 6 bases at V and 3 bases at J, with 12 bases between the two ends. CDR3 sequence (DNA): TGTGCCAGCAGCCCGACAGGATTCAATCAGCCCCAGCATTTT. Amino acid sequence: CASSPTGFNQPQHF.

The chain couples TRBV6-5 to TRBJ1-2; tentative D call: TRBD1 (5 bases). Trimming cost V 2 bases and J 4 bases, with 14 bases left between them. CDR1 and CDR2 from the germline V gene are MNHEY and SVGAGI. The CDR3 is 15 amino acids. The CDR3 loop is CASSYGGGTGYGYTF. CDR3 sequence (DNA): TGTGCCAGCAGTTACGGGGGGGGTACAGGCTATGGCTACACCTTC.

The V and J genes are TRBV28 and TRBJ2-2, with 14 nucleotides matching TRBD2. With V trimmed by 9 bases and J by 5 bases, 2 bases remained unmatched. The germline gives CDR1 MDHEN, CDR2 SYDVKM. This CDR3 spans 14 amino acids. In DNA form, the CDR3 reads TGTGCCAGTGGGACTAGCGGGAGAACCGGGGAGCTGTTTTTT. Its translation: CASGTSGRTGELFF.